This T cell receptor (beta chain) stems from a study of T-cell reconstitution after alpha-beta-depleted transplantation in children. Germline V gene data show CDR1 as SQVTM and CDR2 as ANQGSEA. Trimming took off 1 base at V and 6 bases at J, with 13 bases between the two ends. The CDR3 extends over 13 amino acids. Unique molecular identifiers featured in how the TCRbeta library was prepared. One entry per CDR3 protein, called by TCRdb with MiXCR from the PCR reads. The sample has under 250,000 distinct CDR3 sequences, 6.6% seen once. This clonotype was detected many times. The starting material was PBMCs, obtained before TCRalphabeta/CD19-depleted stem cell transplant. The clonotype comes from a boy aged 2 to 10 with acute lymphoblastic leukemia, due to receive a stem cell transplant. The V gene is TRBV29-1, the J gene TRBJ2-7, with D hard to call. CDR3 nucleotides: TGCAGCGTTGAAGTCCCAGGTTGGTCCGAGCAGTACTTC. Translated, it gives CSVEVPGWSEQYF.